This is a list of T cell receptor beta chains from one sample in a study of cytomegalovirus exposure and HLA in healthy donors. TCRdb's copy holds only in-frame clones and misses some; the assay was immunoSEQ multiplex PCR. The sample yields about 73,000 clones, approximately 95% seen once. The sequenced sample was PBMCs. These receptors came from a man between 18 and 35 years old in good health and CMV-seronegative. Each CDR3 is given with its conserved first and last residue. A D gene is named only where the DNA matches it firmly. Clone size is stated in some rows and not others, as once, few, many or a class when expanded.

-	-	17	TRBJ2-3	TRBV13	TGTGCCAGCAGCTTAGTCGGCAAGGGGTGGAGGGCAGATACGCAGTATTTT	CASSLVGKGWRADTQYF
-	-	11	TRBJ1-3	TRBV27	TGTGCCAGCAGACATGGAAACACCATATATTTT	CASRHGNTIYF
TRBD1	few	16	TRBJ2-2	TRBV5-1	TGCGCCAGCAGCTCGACCGGGACAGGAGGCACCGGGGAGCTGTTTTTT	CASSSTGTGGTGELFF
-	-	14	TRBJ2-3	TRBV6-5	TGTGCCAGCAGTTACTGGGCAGGGACAGATACGCAGTATTTT	CASSYWAGTDTQYF
-	once	15	TRBJ1-1	TRBV27	TGTGCCAGCAGTTTAATGTCCGGAGGGAACACTGAAGCTTTCTTT	CASSLMSGGNTEAFF
TRBD1	-	17	TRBJ1-4	TRBV7-9	TGTGCCAGCAGCTTAATGGGACAGGGTGCAACTAATGAAAAACTGTTTTTT	CASSLMGQGATNEKLFF
-	once	16	TRBJ1-1	TRBV2	TGTGCCAGCATCTTATCCCCGAGGGGAGGGTTTTCTGAAGCTTTCTTT	CASILSPRGGFSEAFF
-	-	12	TRBJ1-2	TRBV19	TGTGCCAGTCACAGGCGGAACTATGGCTACACCTTC	CASHRRNYGYTF
-	-	14	TRBJ1-5	TRBV6-1	TGTGCCAGCAGTGTTCAGGGTAGCAATCAGCCCCAGCATTTT	CASSVQGSNQPQHF
-	-	15	TRBJ2-3	TRBV7-9	TGTGCCAGCAGCTTAGAGGTGGGGGGGGCCGATACGCAGTATTTT	CASSLEVGGADTQYF
TRBD1	-	16	TRBJ2-7	TRBV5-1	TGCGCCAGCAGCTCGGCGGGACAGGGTGTGGGTGGCGAGCAGTACTTC	CASSSAGQGVGGEQYF
-	-	11	TRBJ2-2	TRBV20-1	TGCAGTGCCCGGTCCAACGGGGAGCTGTTTTTT	CSARSNGELFF
-	-	16	TRBJ1-6	TRBV9	TGTGCCAGCAGCGCCCCCCGGGACTCCTATAATTCACCCCTCCACTTT	CASSAPRDSYNSPLHF
TRBD2	-	12	TRBJ2-7	TRBV7-2	TGTGCCAGCAGCTTTAGGGAGGGCGAGCAGTACTTC	CASSFREGEQYF
-	-	14	TRBJ2-7	TRBV19	TGTGCCAGTAGTATAGCAGGGGCTTCCTACGAGCAGTACTTC	CASSIAGASYEQYF
-	-	15	TRBJ2-7	TRBV11-3	TGTGCCAGCAGCTTAGGGCGCGGGGAAGTCTACGAGCAGTACTTC	CASSLGRGEVYEQYF
-	once	11	TRBJ1-3	TRBV30	TGTGCCTGGAGCGCTAAAAACACCATATATTTT	CAWSAKNTIYF
TRBD1	-	15	TRBJ1-1	TRBV5-1	TGCGCCAGCACCGACGGGACAGGGACTTCTGGGAGGGCTTTCTTT	CASTDGTGTSGRAFF
-	-	14	TRBJ2-2	TRBV9	TGTGCCAGCAGCGCCGGACAGAGAACCGGGGAGCTGTTTTTT	CASSAGQRTGELFF
-	-	14	TRBJ1-2	TRBV11-2	TGTGCCAGCAGCGGTCCACAGGGATTCTATGGCTACACCTTC	CASSGPQGFYGYTF
-	-	16	TRBJ2-3	TRBV30	TGTGCCTGGAGTAGGGGGGGCGGCCAGGGCGGGGATACGCAGTATTTT	CAWSRGGGQGGDTQYF
-	-	13	TRBJ2-3	TRBV19	TGTGCCAGTGATAAAACAGGGACAGATACGCAGTATTTT	CASDKTGTDTQYF
-	-	16	TRBJ1-5	TRBV2	TGTGCCAGCAGTGAATGGGGGGGCCGATCCAATCAGCCCCAGCATTTT	CASSEWGGRSNQPQHF
-	-	13	TRBJ1-2	TRBV27	TGTGCCAGCAGCCACACCCCTGACTATGGCTACACCTTC	CASSHTPDYGYTF
TRBD1	-	15	TRBJ2-1	TRBV5-1	TGCGCCAGCAGCTTGGATTCAGGGGGCTACAATGAGCAGTTCTTC	CASSLDSGGYNEQFF
-	-	14	TRBJ1-2	TRBV10-2	TGCGCCAGCAGTGCTGCATCAGGGAACTATGGCTACACCTTC	CASSAASGNYGYTF
-	-	16	TRBJ1-1	TRBV10-2	TGCGCCAGCAGTGAGCCTGGCGGGAGACGGAACACTGAAGCTTTCTTT	CASSEPGGRRNTEAFF
-	-	19	TRBJ2-6	TRBV29-1	TGCAGCGTTGCGAAAGGGATCGGGGGGCCAGGCTCTGGGGCCAACGTCCTGACTTTC	CSVAKGIGGPGSGANVLTF
-	-	12	TRBJ2-6	TRBV29-1	TGCAGCGTTCGGGTTGGGGCCAACGTCCTGACTTTC	CSVRVGANVLTF
-	-	14	TRBJ1-2	TRBV6-1	TGTGCCAGCAGTGAATTGAGAGATAGCTATGGCTACACCTTC	CASSELRDSYGYTF
TRBD1	once	16	TRBJ1-6	TRBV30	TGTGCCTGGAGTGTCCGGACAGGGAAAGTAGGGTCACCCCTCCACTTT	CAWSVRTGKVGSPLHF
-	-	14	TRBJ1-4	TRBV27	TGTGCCAGCAGTTTCGCAGGGGAAGATGAAAAACTGTTTTTT	CASSFAGEDEKLFF
-	-	14	TRBJ2-7	TRBV9	TGTGCCAGCAGCCCAGGGAAGAACTCCTACGAGCAGTACTTC	CASSPGKNSYEQYF
-	-	12	TRBJ2-2	TRBV27	TGTGCCAGCAGTTTAAACGGCGGGGAGCTGTTTTTT	CASSLNGGELFF
-	-	16	TRBJ1-2	TRBV5-8	TGTGCCAGCAGCTTGGGGGGGACCGGGACTGAAGAGGGCTACACCTTC	CASSLGGTGTEEGYTF
-	-	12	TRBJ1-6	TRBV19	TGTGCCACACAGGGTTTTGGCTCACCCCTCCACTTT	CATQGFGSPLHF
TRBD1	-	14	TRBJ1-4	TRBV18	TGTGCCAGCTCACCAGAGGGACAGGACGAAAAACTGTTTTTT	CASSPEGQDEKLFF
TRBD1	-	19	TRBJ1-2	TRBV7-2	TGTGCCAGCAGCGAAAATCGACAGGGTACCACCTCAGCTAACTATGGCTACACCTTC	CASSENRQGTTSANYGYTF
-	-	15	TRBJ2-2	TRBV7-6	TGTGCCAGCAGTTCCTCCCTCCGGAACACCGGGGAGCTGTTTTTT	CASSSSLRNTGELFF
TRBD1	-	17	TRBJ1-5	TRBV7-8	TGTGCCAGCAGCTTAGTACTGGGACAGGGGGCGCGTGGTGCCCAGCATTTT	CASSLVLGQGARGAQHF
-	-	15	TRBJ1-1	TRBV9	TGTGCCAGCAGCGATGGGGTTGGAGGGAACACTGAAGCTTTCTTT	CASSDGVGGNTEAFF
-	-	15	TRBJ1-2	TRBV15	TGTGCCACCAGGTATTCTCCCACAGGCTTGAGTGGCTACACCTTC	CATRYSPTGLSGYTF
-	few	13	TRBJ2-7	TRBV7-6	TGTGCCAGCAGCTTAGCGGCCTCCTACGAGCAGTACTTC	CASSLAASYEQYF
TRBD1	-	15	TRBJ1-1	TRBV9	TGTGCCAGCAGCGTAAATGGACAGGGGTACACTGAAGCTTTCTTT	CASSVNGQGYTEAFF
-	-	12	TRBJ2-7	TRBV27	TGTGCCAGCAGTTGGAACGGGGTCGAGCAGTACTTC	CASSWNGVEQYF
TRBD1	-	18	TRBJ1-1	TRBV5-1	TGCGCCAGCAGCTTGGCCCCCCAGGGGGCGACTGTGGACACTGAAGCTTTCTTT	CASSLAPQGATVDTEAFF
-	-	13	TRBJ1-1	TRBV9	TGTGCCAGCAGCGTAGGGGGGGGTGGAGAAGCTTTCTTT	CASSVGGGGEAFF
TRBD1	-	14	TRBJ1-1	TRBV9	TGTGCCAGCAGCGCCGGACAGGTGAACACTGAAGCTTTCTTT	CASSAGQVNTEAFF
-	-	15	TRBJ1-5	TRBV19	TGTGCCAGTACCCCAGGTGCGGGGAACAATCAGCCCCAGCATTTT	CASTPGAGNNQPQHF
TRBD1	-	15	TRBJ2-3	TRBV30	TGTGCCTGGAGTGCTTCGACAGGGGGTGGGGATACGCAGTATTTT	CAWSASTGGGDTQYF
-	-	16	TRBJ1-5	TRBV6-6	TGTGCCAGCAGTTACTTCCCGGGATTGGAAGATCAGCCCCAGCATTTT	CASSYFPGLEDQPQHF
-	-	15	TRBJ2-6	TRBV27	TGTGCCAGCAGTTTCTCAGGGTCCGGGGCCAACGTCCTGACTTTC	CASSFSGSGANVLTF
-	-	16	TRBJ2-2	TRBV7-2	TGTGCCAGCAGCTTAGTCCGGACATCCAACACCGGGGAGCTGTTTTTT	CASSLVRTSNTGELFF
-	-	13	TRBJ1-5	TRBV15	TGTGCCACCAGCAGGCAGGGCAATCAGCCCCAGCATTTT	CATSRQGNQPQHF
-	-	15	TRBJ1-5	TRBV9	TGTGCCAGCAGCGAAGGGGTGTCTGGGAATCAGCCCCAGCATTTT	CASSEGVSGNQPQHF
TRBD2	-	15	TRBJ2-5	TRBV11-3	TGTGCCAGCAGCACAAGCGGGGGGCAGGCGGAGACCCAGTACTTC	CASSTSGGQAETQYF
-	-	14	TRBJ1-4	TRBV10-3	TGTGCCATCAGTGAGTCGACGACAGATGAAAAACTGTTTTTT	CAISESTTDEKLFF
-	-	15	TRBJ1-2	TRBV21-1	TGTGCCAGCAGCAAAGTCAAGGACAGGGACTATGGCTACACCTTC	CASSKVKDRDYGYTF
TRBD2	-	14	TRBJ2-7	TRBV9	TGTGCCAGCAGCGTAGGGGGGGGTACCTACGAGCAGTACTTC	CASSVGGGTYEQYF
TRBD1	-	14	TRBJ1-1	TRBV4-3	TGCGCCAGCAGCCCGGGGACAGGGATCACTGAAGCTTTCTTT	CASSPGTGITEAFF